The entry below gives a single T cell receptor beta chain sequence along with its context. Its recognized antigen is unknown. There are no base qualities to consult, and no much larger clone falls within one base. This sample is drawn from a study of control samples from healthy donors and cancer patients (dated by TCRdb to the early 2020s). Trimming costs V 7 bases and J 0 bases, and their ends lie 10 bases apart. From a lookup of the germline V gene (reference sequence), CDR1 and CDR2 are LNHDA and SQIVND. The CDR3 goes from the cysteine to the phenylalanine over 14 residues. Here the CDR3 DNA is all that survives: 42 bases in frame from base 1. The method behind the library was the immunoSEQ multiplex PCR assay. TCRdb carries this immuneACCESS record with in-frame sequences only. Its versions omit some clonotypes, under half of them owing to an unresolved V gene in the studies checked, with the rest unexplained. In all, the sample holds roughly 84,000 clones, and roughly 91% of those were seen once. The top ten clonotypes cover 15% to 20% of the sample.

The source of this sequence is a man in his fifties in good health. The chain links TRBV19 with TRBJ1-5; no D segment can be confidently identified. Specimen: blood. CDR3 region: CASIYSNSNQPQHF. DNA sequence: TGTGCCAGTATATACAGCAATAGCAATCAGCCCCAGCATTTT.